This entry features one T cell receptor beta chain sequence. This sample is drawn from a study of cytomegalovirus exposure and HLA in healthy donors. Germline lookup yields CDR1 KGHSH and CDR2 LQKENI. The CDR3 loop spans 13 amino acids. Between the trimmed V and J ends, which lost 4 bases and 5 bases, there was a span of 11 bases. The PCR contained 60 Vbeta and 13 Jbeta primers. Assay: immunoSEQ multiplex PCR; the TCRdb copy retains only in-frame clones and omits some. This table holds about 200,000 clones, roughly 85% found once. J is TRBJ1-1 and V is TRBV18; a weak D match, TRBD1 (5 bases). This clonotype originated in a woman younger than 45 in good health and CMV-seropositive. The sample taken for sequencing was PBMCs. DNA for the CDR3: TGTGCCAGCTCACTAGACAGTGGGACTGAAGCTTTCTTT. This codes for CASSLDSGTEAFF.